This is a list of T cell receptor beta chains from one sample in a study of beta chain features in type 1 diabetes. Generated by immunoSEQ multiplex PCR, the TCRdb table keeps only in-frame clones and is missing some. The sample yields about 900,000 clones, roughly a sixth seen once. The sample was naive CD4+ T cells from blood. Every receptor here comes from a woman aged 18-29 years in good health. CDR3s include the opening cysteine and the closing phenylalanine or tryptophan. Fields, in order: clone size, J gene, D gene, V gene, CDR3 protein, CDR3 DNA. The D gene is left open where the match is weak. Clone size appears in some rows only: once, few, many, or a class for an expanded clone.

clone size: -; J gene: TRBJ2-3; D gene: -; V gene: TRBV25-1; CDR3 protein: CASRPPSTDTQYF; CDR3 DNA: TGTGCCAGCAGACCCCCTAGCACAGATACGCAGTATTTT
clone size: -; J gene: TRBJ2-7; D gene: -; V gene: TRBV4-1; CDR3 protein: CASSQTRDLSYEQYF; CDR3 DNA: TGCGCCAGCAGCCAGACCCGGGACTTGTCCTACGAGCAGTACTTC
clone size: few; J gene: TRBJ2-1; D gene: -; V gene: TRBV19; CDR3 protein: CASSIIRTVYNEQFF; CDR3 DNA: TGTGCCAGTAGTATTATCAGAACAGTCTACAATGAGCAGTTCTTC
clone size: -; J gene: TRBJ1-5; D gene: -; V gene: TRBV7-2; CDR3 protein: CASSFWGTQPQHF; CDR3 DNA: TGTGCCAGCAGCTTTTGGGGAACTCAGCCCCAGCATTTT
clone size: few; J gene: TRBJ2-3; D gene: -; V gene: TRBV7-2; CDR3 protein: CASSLLGTDTQYF; CDR3 DNA: TGTGCCAGCAGCTTACTCGGGACAGATACGCAGTATTTT
clone size: -; J gene: TRBJ2-1; D gene: TRBD1; V gene: TRBV27; CDR3 protein: CASSLLGQSRYNEQFF; CDR3 DNA: TGTGCCAGCAGTTTATTGGGACAGAGTAGGTACAATGAGCAGTTCTTC
clone size: -; J gene: TRBJ2-7; D gene: TRBD1; V gene: TRBV11-2; CDR3 protein: CASSQTGDRVPLF; CDR3 DNA: TGTGCCAGCAGCCAGACCGGGGACAGGGTCCCACTCTTC
clone size: few; J gene: TRBJ2-3; D gene: -; V gene: TRBV6-1; CDR3 protein: CAGGGSTDTQYF; CDR3 DNA: TGTGCCGGAGGAGGGAGCACAGATACGCAGTATTTT
clone size: -; J gene: TRBJ2-1; D gene: TRBD2; V gene: TRBV9; CDR3 protein: CASSVALAEPYNEQFF; CDR3 DNA: TGTGCCAGCAGCGTAGCTCTAGCGGAGCCCTACAATGAGCAGTTCTTC
clone size: few; J gene: TRBJ2-3; D gene: -; V gene: TRBV4-1; CDR3 protein: CASSQESRFVDTQYF; CDR3 DNA: TGCGCCAGCAGCCAAGAAAGTCGGTTCGTAGATACGCAGTATTTT
clone size: -; J gene: TRBJ2-1; D gene: TRBD2; V gene: TRBV19; CDR3 protein: CASSVAGAPYNEQFF; CDR3 DNA: TGTGCCAGTTCTGTAGCGGGAGCTCCCTACAATGAGCAGTTCTTC
clone size: -; J gene: TRBJ2-1; D gene: -; V gene: TRBV2; CDR3 protein: CASSEARVSGPYNEQFF; CDR3 DNA: TGTGCCAGCAGTGAAGCGCGTGTTAGCGGACCCTACAATGAGCAGTTCTTC
clone size: few; J gene: TRBJ2-3; D gene: -; V gene: TRBV7-8; CDR3 protein: CASSLAPGGGTDTQYF; CDR3 DNA: TGTGCCAGCAGCTTAGCTCCAGGAGGGGGGACAGATACGCAGTATTTT
clone size: few; J gene: TRBJ2-3; D gene: -; V gene: TRBV5-1; CDR3 protein: CASSLSQGTDTQYF; CDR3 DNA: TGCGCCAGCAGCTTGAGCCAGGGAACAGATACGCAGTATTTT
clone size: few; J gene: TRBJ1-5; D gene: -; V gene: TRBV19; CDR3 protein: CASSTTANQPQHF; CDR3 DNA: TGTGCCAGTAGTACGACCGCGAATCAGCCCCAGCATTTT
clone size: -; J gene: TRBJ1-5; D gene: -; V gene: TRBV4-2; CDR3 protein: CASSQDQGIQPQHF; CDR3 DNA: TGTGCCAGCAGCCAAGATCAAGGGATTCAGCCCCAGCATTTT
clone size: few; J gene: TRBJ2-7; D gene: -; V gene: TRBV29-1; CDR3 protein: CSVEDSGTYEQYF; CDR3 DNA: TGCAGCGTTGAAGATTCTGGAACCTACGAGCAGTACTTC
clone size: -; J gene: TRBJ2-5; D gene: -; V gene: TRBV7-3; CDR3 protein: CASSFQREETQYF; CDR3 DNA: TGTGCCAGCAGCTTTCAGCGGGAAGAGACCCAGTACTTC
clone size: few; J gene: TRBJ2-1; D gene: -; V gene: TRBV18; CDR3 protein: CASSNTGVNEQFF; CDR3 DNA: TGTGCCAGCTCCAATACTGGGGTAAATGAGCAGTTCTTC
clone size: -; J gene: TRBJ1-2; D gene: TRBD1; V gene: TRBV18; CDR3 protein: CASSPDRGIGYTF; CDR3 DNA: TGTGCCAGCTCGCCGGACAGGGGGATTGGCTACACCTTC
clone size: -; J gene: TRBJ2-7; D gene: -; V gene: TRBV15; CDR3 protein: CATSRDWSNTFGEQYF; CDR3 DNA: TGTGCCACCAGCAGAGATTGGTCGAATACTTTTGGCGAGCAGTACTTC